This passage covers 2 T cell receptor beta chains from one sample sequenced in a study of CD8+ T cells in alopecia areata. Following RNA extraction, reverse transcription yielded cDNA that acted as the sequencing template. Profiled with immunoSEQ multiplex PCR; TCRdb holds only in-frame clones, not every one. The sample includes about 210,000 clones, around 65% of them seen just once. Treatment meaning: oral pan-JAK inhibitor, 5-10 mg twice daily. Specimen: CD4+ T cells sorted from blood, collected at week 44, from a patient treated with tofacitinib. Receptors were obtained from a human donor with alopecia areata.

The gene calls are TRBV29-1 and TRBJ1-5; D is uncertain. CDR1 SQVTM and CDR2 ANQGSEA come from the germline V gene. CDR3 length equals 13 residues. V dropped 2 bases and J dropped 1 base, with 6 bases sitting between them. DNA for the CDR3: TGCAGCGTTGAACTCGCCAGCAATCAGCCCCAGCATTTT. It encodes CSVELASNQPQHF.

This chain joins TRBV4-3 and TRBJ1-5; D perhaps matches TRBD1 (5 bases). The CDR3 consists of 15 residues. The germline V gene encodes CDR1 LGHNA and CDR2 YSLEER. Trimming pared 1 base from V and 5 bases from J, leaving 12 bases between. CDR3 sequence: CASSQGVQGDQPQHF. The CDR3 nucleotides are TGCGCCAGCAGCCAAGGCGTCCAGGGCGATCAGCCCCAGCATTTT.